Listed below are T cell receptor beta chains from one sample, sequenced in a study of breast tumors, draining lymph nodes, adjacent tissues. TCRdb reanalysed the multiplex PCR reads using MiXCR and keeps one entry per CDR3 protein. The sample carries 85,000 to 130,000 distinct CDR3 sequences, approximately 21% recorded once. The sample comprised axillary lymph node tissue. The receptor set was obtained from a female donor with breast cancer. Some clones in this sample may be carry-over from other donors' samples. CDR3s include the opening cysteine and the closing phenylalanine or tryptophan. The order of the fields is D gene, CDR3 length, V gene, clone size, J gene, CDR3 protein, CDR3 DNA. The D gene is left open where the match is weak. Clone size is given for some rows only: seen once, a few or many times, or a class if the clone is expanded.

D: .
length: 15
V: TRBV9
size: .
J: TRBJ1-6
CDR3: CASSVASSYNSPLHF
DNA: TGTGCCAGCAGCGTAGCTAGCTCCTATAATTCACCCCTCCACTTT

D: TRBD2
length: 15
V: TRBV9
size: .
J: TRBJ2-1
CDR3: CASSVGPGLAYEQFF
DNA: TGTGCCAGCAGCGTAGGACCTGGACTAGCCTATGAGCAGTTCTTC

D: TRBD1
length: 14
V: TRBV4-1
size: few
J: TRBJ2-1
CDR3: CASSHLQGVNEQFF
DNA: TGCGCCAGCAGCCACCTTCAGGGGGTAAATGAGCAGTTCTTC

D: .
length: 14
V: TRBV5-6
size: many
J: TRBJ2-7
CDR3: CASSLANFPYEQYF
DNA: TGTGCCAGCAGCTTGGCCAATTTTCCCTACGAGCAGTACTTC

D: .
length: 14
V: TRBV20-1
size: many
J: TRBJ2-7
CDR3: CSAILSGRGYEQYF
DNA: TGCAGTGCCATCCTGAGCGGGCGTGGCTACGAGCAGTACTTC

D: .
length: 12
V: TRBV2
size: many
J: TRBJ2-1
CDR3: CASSELGYEQFF
DNA: TGTGCCAGCAGTGAACTGGGGTATGAGCAGTTCTTC

D: .
length: 13
V: TRBV12-3/TRBV12-4
size: many
J: TRBJ2-7
CDR3: CASSPEGSYEQYF
DNA: TGTGCCAGCAGCCCGGAGGGGAGCTACGAGCAGTACTTC

D: .
length: 14
V: TRBV5-6
size: few
J: TRBJ2-5
CDR3: CASSLSALVGTQYF
DNA: TGTGCCAGCAGCTTGTCGGCCTTAGTTGGGACCCAGTACTTC

D: .
length: 14
V: TRBV5-1
size: many
J: TRBJ2-3
CDR3: CASSLAASTDTQYF
DNA: TGCGCCAGCAGCTTGGCAGCTAGCACAGATACGCAGTATTTT

D: TRBD1
length: 15
V: TRBV28
size: many
J: TRBJ2-7
CDR3: CASSARDRNYYEQYF
DNA: TGTGCCAGCAGTGCCCGGGACAGGAACTACTACGAGCAGTACTTC

D: .
length: 12
V: TRBV25-1
size: many
J: TRBJ2-7
CDR3: CASSAWGGEQYF
DNA: TGTGCCAGCAGTGCTTGGGGTGGCGAGCAGTACTTC

D: .
length: 15
V: TRBV5-6
size: many
J: TRBJ1-2
CDR3: CASSFATGPPRGYTF
DNA: TGTGCCAGCAGCTTCGCCACGGGACCTCCTCGGGGCTACACCTTC

D: TRBD1
length: 18
V: TRBV24-1
size: .
J: TRBJ2-6
CDR3: CATTFSGTGSYGANVLTF
DNA: TGTGCCACCACTTTCTCCGGGACAGGGTCGTACGGGGCCAACGTCCTGACTTTC

D: TRBD1
length: 16
V: TRBV19
size: many
J: TRBJ2-4
CDR3: CASSFRGGLAKNIQYF
DNA: TGTGCCAGTAGTTTCAGAGGGGGCTTGGCCAAAAACATTCAGTACTTC

D: .
length: 13
V: TRBV5-1
size: many
J: TRBJ1-2
CDR3: CASSLGTGYGYTF
DNA: TGCGCCAGCAGCTTGGGGACGGGCTATGGCTACACCTTC

D: .
length: 11
V: TRBV19
size: many
J: TRBJ2-5
CDR3: CASSIGKTQYF
DNA: TGTGCCAGTAGTATAGGGAAGACCCAGTACTTC

D: .
length: 14
V: TRBV18
size: .
J: TRBJ2-2
CDR3: CASSPGIVNGELFF
DNA: TGTGCCAGCTCACCAGGGATAGTCAACGGGGAGCTGTTTTTT

D: TRBD2
length: 19
V: TRBV7-3
size: few
J: TRBJ2-6
CDR3: CASSPAPGTSGSGANVLTF
DNA: TGTGCCAGCAGCCCAGCCCCCGGGACTAGCGGCTCTGGGGCCAACGTCCTGACTTTC

D: .
length: 14
V: TRBV5-1
size: many
J: TRBJ1-6
CDR3: CASSQGQSNSPLHF
DNA: TGCGCCAGCAGCCAAGGACAGTCAAATTCACCCCTCCACTTT

D: .
length: 14
V: TRBV20-1
size: many
J: TRBJ2-1
CDR3: CSASRDSAWNEQFF
DNA: TGCAGTGCTAGTCGGGACTCCGCCTGGAATGAGCAGTTCTTC

D: TRBD2
length: 15
V: TRBV13
size: once
J: TRBJ2-3
CDR3: CASSKRGLALDTQYF
DNA: TGTGCCAGCAGCAAACGGGGACTAGCACTTGATACGCAGTATTTT

D: .
length: 13
V: TRBV5-6
size: many
J: TRBJ2-7
CDR3: CASSLDRVYEQYF
DNA: TGTGCCAGCAGCTTGGACAGGGTCTACGAGCAGTACTTC

D: .
length: 13
V: TRBV11-2
size: many
J: TRBJ2-7
CDR3: CASSLDGEYEQYF
DNA: TGTGCCAGCAGCTTAGACGGGGAGTACGAGCAGTACTTC

D: .
length: 14
V: TRBV7-9
size: many
J: TRBJ1-2
CDR3: CASNPQGVNYGYTF
DNA: TGTGCCAGCAACCCCCAGGGCGTAAACTATGGCTACACCTTC

D: .
length: 13
V: TRBV20-1
size: .
J: TRBJ1-1
CDR3: CSASPGGTTEAFF
DNA: TGCAGTGCTAGTCCCGGCGGAACTACTGAAGCTTTCTTT

D: TRBD2
length: 16
V: TRBV15
size: many
J: TRBJ2-1
CDR3: CATSRGSGGAYNEQFF
DNA: TGTGCCACCAGTCGGGGCAGCGGGGGGGCTTACAATGAGCAGTTCTTC

D: .
length: 14
V: TRBV6-6
size: few
J: TRBJ2-1
CDR3: CASKTRLSYNEQFF
DNA: TGTGCCAGCAAAACACGTCTCTCCTACAATGAGCAGTTCTTC

D: .
length: 19
V: TRBV5-1
size: many
J: TRBJ2-6
CDR3: CASSLVGMTTGGRSGVLTF
DNA: TGCGCCAGCAGCTTGGTGGGGATGACAACTGGGGGGCGCTCGGGTGTCCTGACTTTC

D: .
length: 14
V: TRBV20-1
size: many
J: TRBJ1-6
CDR3: CSARDPLGASPLHF
DNA: TGCAGTGCTAGAGACCCTCTGGGGGCTTCACCCCTCCACTTT

D: TRBD2
length: 15
V: TRBV19
size: many
J: TRBJ2-7
CDR3: CASSTSSGRGYEQYF
DNA: TGTGCCAGTAGTACCAGCAGCGGGAGAGGGTACGAGCAGTACTTC

D: .
length: 13
V: TRBV11-2
size: many
J: TRBJ2-1
CDR3: CASSLDLHNEQFF
DNA: TGTGCCAGCAGCTTAGATCTTCACAATGAGCAGTTCTTC

D: TRBD2
length: 16
V: TRBV19
size: many
J: TRBJ2-1
CDR3: CASSAVGLAGGDEQFF
DNA: TGTGCCAGTAGTGCCGTTGGACTAGCGGGGGGCGATGAGCAGTTCTTC

D: .
length: 14
V: TRBV15
size: many
J: TRBJ2-1
CDR3: CATSGENSYNEQFF
DNA: TGTGCCACCAGCGGGGAGAACTCCTACAATGAGCAGTTCTTC

D: TRBD1
length: 16
V: TRBV14
size: many
J: TRBJ2-7
CDR3: CASSPVTGRGSYEQYF
DNA: TGTGCCAGCAGCCCCGTGACAGGGAGAGGCTCCTACGAGCAGTACTTC

D: TRBD2
length: 16
V: TRBV5-8
size: many
J: TRBJ2-1
CDR3: CASSLGAGTRINEQFF
DNA: TGTGCCAGCAGCTTGGGAGCCGGGACTAGAATCAATGAGCAGTTCTTC

D: .
length: 14
V: TRBV30
size: .
J: TRBJ1-5
CDR3: CAWSGGTFNRPQHF
DNA: TGTGCCTGGAGTGGCGGCACGTTCAATCGGCCCCAGCATTTT

D: .
length: 16
V: TRBV5-1
size: many
J: TRBJ2-5
CDR3: CASSSSPTTSGETQYF
DNA: TGCGCCAGCAGCTCGAGCCCTACTACCTCTGGGGAGACCCAGTACTTC